The 25 T cell receptor beta chains given below trace back to one sample, sequenced in a study of blood T cell repertoires in COVID-19. TCRdb's table, derived via immunoSEQ multiplex PCR, lists solely in-frame clones and lacks some. The table lists about 80,000 clones, around 88% of them singletons. The sequencing sample was made of peripheral blood. These TCRs come from a woman aged 80 or older with acute or convalescent COVID-19.

The chain is built from TRBV27 and TRBJ2-2; 7 bases map to TRBD2. Germline-derived CDR1 and CDR2 are MNHEY and SMNVEV (reference sequence). V shed 5 bases, J shed 0 bases, and the junction held 6 bases outside the gene matches. This CDR3 has 16 residues. The CDR3 here is CASSTRTRTNTGELFF. The DNA of the CDR3 is TGTGCCAGCAGTACCCGGACTAGAACGAACACCGGGGAGCTGTTTTTT.

This clone was observed once. CDR3 nucleotides: TGTGCCAGTAGTATCCCTCCCTACGAGCAGTACTTC. This translates into CASSIPPYEQYF. The J gene is TRBJ2-7, the V gene TRBV19, with D unclear. This CDR3 is built from 12 residues. Germline CDR1 reads LNHDA; CDR2 reads SQIVND (reference sequence). V shed 3 bases and J shed 2 bases, with 5 bases lying between them.

The table lists this clone with a count of one. The chain links TRBV18 to TRBJ2-6, with a possible D match to TRBD2 (7 bases). Germline assignment: CDR1 KGHSH and CDR2 LQKENI. The CDR3 has 19 amino acids. V was shortened by 0 bases and J by 0 bases, with 15 bases between the two germline ends. CDR3 in DNA: TGTGCCAGCTCACCACCTACGGGGGGCCCGATCTCTGGGGCCAACGTCCTGACTTTC. It is translated as CASSPPTGGPISGANVLTF.

The chain recombines TRBV6-2 or TRBV6-3 with TRBJ1-2, with a tentative D call TRBD1 (6 bases). The germline V gene has CDR1 MNHEY and CDR2 SVGEGT. Between the trimmed V and J ends, which lost 5 bases and 1 base, there was a span of 8 bases. CDR3 length: 13 amino acids. Written as DNA, the CDR3 is TGTGCCAGCAGTCAACAGGGTAACTATGGCTACACCTTC. It is translated as CASSQQGNYGYTF.

The rearrangement links TRBV19 to TRBJ2-7; 10 bases align to TRBD2. This CDR3 spans 16 amino acids. Germline CDR1 is LNHDA and CDR2 is SQIVND (reference sequence). Losses at the gene ends were 6 bases for V and 2 bases for J; bases not matched to a gene: 10. The CDR3 nucleotides read TGTGCCAGTAGCCGAACCCTAGCGGGAGCGGCCTACGAGCAGTACTTC. Translation: CASSRTLAGAAYEQYF.

The sample holds one count of this clone. This sequence joins TRBV3-1 (or the pseudogene TRBV3-2) and TRBJ2-1; D is unclear. Between the trimmed V and J ends, which lost 4 bases and 4 bases, there was a span of 5 bases. CDR1 LGHDT and CDR2 YNNKEL come from the germline V gene (reference sequence). This CDR3 comprises 12 residues. CDR3 sequence reads: CASSRQYNEQFF. CDR3 DNA sequence: TGTGCCAGCAGCCGGCAGTACAATGAGCAGTTCTTC.

The chain recombines TRBV30 with TRBJ1-1; D is unclear. The CDR3 contains 13 residues. Trimming removed 4 bases at V and 4 bases at J, with 13 bases between. Germline V gene lookup returns CDR1 GTSNPN and CDR2 SVGIG (reference sequence). CDR3 nucleotides: TGTGCCTGGACCCTGTACGGCGGCACTGAAGCTTTCTTT. Translating it yields CAWTLYGGTEAFF.

J is TRBJ1-1 and V is TRBV5-1; no firm D call. CDR1 and CDR2 from the germline V gene are SGHRS and YFSETQ. CDR3 size: 13 residues. Trimming took off 1 base at V and 3 bases at J, with 7 bases between the two ends. The CDR3 DNA reads as TGCGCCAGCAGCTTGATGTCCGACACTGAAGCTTTCTTT. Its translation: CASSLMSDTEAFF.

V usage is TRBV6-6 and J usage is TRBJ1-2; D remains ambiguous. The CDR3 runs 15 residues. Germline lookup yields CDR1 MNHNY and CDR2 SVGAGI (reference sequence). Deletions cut 2 bases from V and 8 bases from J, with 18 bases between. In DNA form, the CDR3 reads TGTGCCAGCAGTTACCTATCACCGGGGAAGGGCGGCTACACCTTC. As protein: CASSYLSPGKGGYTF.

The chain recombines TRBV5-6 with TRBJ2-1; D possibly corresponds to TRBD2 (5 bases). This CDR3 comprises 14 residues. The germline V and J ends were trimmed by 2 bases and 7 bases, with 13 bases remaining between them. Germline CDR1 SGHDT, CDR2 YYEEEE. The CDR3 reads CASSFRVIANEQFF. CDR3 nucleotide sequence: TGTGCCAGCAGCTTCCGAGTTATAGCGAATGAGCAGTTCTTC.

This sequence joins TRBV6-5 and TRBJ1-4; D not certain. This CDR3 has 15 amino acids. Looked up from germline, CDR1 is MNHEY and CDR2 is SVGAGI. Trimming pared 0 bases from V and 0 bases from J, leaving 5 bases between. The CDR3 protein is CASSYSSPTNEKLFF. Here the CDR3 DNA reads TGTGCCAGCAGTTACTCCTCCCCAACTAATGAAAAACTGTTTTTT.

The chain employs TRBV5-1 and TRBJ2-3; 10 bases fit TRBD2. Trimming at V came to 6 bases and at J to 0 bases, leaving 10 bases not matched to a gene. The germline V gene has CDR1 SGHRS and CDR2 YFSETQ. The CDR3 spans 17 residues. In nucleotides, the CDR3 is TGCGCCAGCAAGGACCTAGCGGGAGACCGCAGCACAGATACGCAGTATTTT. It is translated as CASKDLAGDRSTDTQYF.

The rearrangement joins TRBV5-1 to TRBJ2-7, with 8 bases fitting TRBD2. CDR1 SGHRS and CDR2 YFSETQ come from the germline V gene. CDR3 length: 15 residues. V trimming: 1 base; J trimming: 3 bases; junction bases outside the gene matches: 6. The CDR3: CASSLTAGGGYEQYF. Here the CDR3 DNA reads TGCGCCAGCAGCTTGACCGCGGGAGGCGGCTACGAGCAGTACTTC. Filled out from reference TRBV5-1 and TRBJ2-7, the complete variable domain reads KAGVTQTPRYLIKTRGQQVTLSCSPISGHRSVSWYQQTPGQGLQFLFEYFSETQRNKGNFPGRFSGRQFSNSRSEMNVSTLELGDSALYLCASSLTAGGGYEQYFGPGTRLTVT.

The chain recombines TRBV5-1 with TRBJ2-7; 11 bases align to TRBD2. This CDR3 is 13 amino acids long. CDR1 SGHRS and CDR2 YFSETQ come from the germline V gene. Germline trimming cut 1 base from V and 12 bases from J; bases unmatched to any gene: 6. The CDR3 loop reads CASSLTGLAERYF. CDR3 DNA sequence: TGCGCCAGCAGCTTGACGGGACTAGCGGAGAGGTACTTC.

The chain employs TRBV5-5 and TRBJ2-2, with 10 nucleotides matching TRBD2. Germline-derived CDR1 and CDR2 are SGHKS and YYEKEE (reference sequence). This CDR3 is built from 17 residues. V lost 1 base and J lost 5; bases outside the gene matches: 8. CDR3 coding DNA: TGTGCCAGCAGCTTGTTACTAGCGGGAAAGGGGACCGGGGAGCTGTTTTTT. This codes for CASSLLLAGKGTGELFF.

The chain has TRBV2 and TRBJ1-6; 12 nucleotides line up with TRBD1. The CDR3 is 14 residues long. V lost 5 bases to trimming and J lost 12 bases; unmatched junction nucleotides: 5. Germline CDR1 reads SNHLY; CDR2 reads FYNNEI. CDR3 amino acids: CASSRDRGQVPLHF. DNA of the CDR3: TGTGCCAGCAGTCGGGACAGGGGGCAGGTACCCCTCCACTTT.

The chain joins TRBV5-1 to TRBJ1-1; TRBD1 might be the D (6 bases). CDR1 is SGHRS, CDR2 YFSETQ, per germline. The CDR3 contains 15 residues. V lost 2 bases and J lost 3, with 14 bases in between. CDR3 sequence reads: CASSLGGRMDTEAFF. CDR3 nucleotides: TGCGCCAGCAGCTTAGGGGGTAGAATGGACACTGAAGCTTTCTTT.

V and J are TRBV6-6 and TRBJ1-6; D possibly corresponds to TRBD1 (5 bases). Trimming took off 0 bases at V and 5 bases at J, with 8 bases between the two ends. CDR3 length: 15 residues. Germline V gene sequence: CDR1 MNHNY, CDR2 SVGAGI (reference sequence). CDR3 DNA sequence: TGTGCCAGCAGTTACTCCCTAGGGGATAATTCACCCCTCCACTTT. This sequence encodes CASSYSLGDNSPLHF.

This chain uses TRBV24-1 with TRBJ1-1; D not resolved. Germline lookup yields CDR1 KGHDR and CDR2 SFDVKD. The CDR3 covers 14 residues. Trimming left V 3 bases short and J 5 bases short, with 12 bases between. The CDR3 DNA follows: TGTGCCACCAGTGATATTTATAACGGTACTGAAGCTTTCTTT. Protein sequence: CATSDIYNGTEAFF.

The chain carries TRBV9 and TRBJ2-5, with TRBD2 identical over 7 bases. There are 15 residues in the CDR3. After removal of 0 bases from V and 4 bases from J, the junction contained 6 bases not matched to a gene. Germline loops: CDR1 SGDLS, CDR2 YYNGEE. The CDR3 region is CASSVAGLGSETQYF. The CDR3 nucleotides read TGTGCCAGCAGCGTAGCCGGACTAGGGTCAGAGACCCAGTACTTC. The full variable domain, with the rest looked up from reference TRBV9 and TRBJ2-5, is DSGVTQTPKHLITATGQRVTLRCSPRSGDLSVYWYQQSLDQGLQFLIQYYNGEERAKGNILERFSAQQFPDLHSELNLSSLELGDSALYFCASSVAGLGSETQYFGPGTRLLVL.

V usage is TRBV9 and J usage is TRBJ2-5, with D possibly being TRBD2 (5 bases). Germline CDR1 SGDLS, CDR2 YYNGEE. CDR3 length equals 18 residues. V lost 3 bases to trimming and J lost 5 bases, with 26 bases between them. The CDR3 nucleotides are TGTGCCAGCAGCGGTAGTATGTCGGACTGGCGCCTCGGGGAGACCCAGTACTTC. Translated, it gives CASSGSMSDWRLGETQYF.

This chain connects TRBV4-1 to TRBJ2-7; D ambiguous. Germline-derived CDR1 and CDR2 are MGHRA and YSYEKL. CDR3 length equals 13 residues. Trimming shortened V by 2 bases and J by 5 bases, and 10 bases separated the two germline ends. The CDR3 DNA follows: TGCGCCAGCAGCCAAACCCCGAGGAACGAGCAGTACTTC. It codes for CASSQTPRNEQYF.

This sequence joins TRBV7-9 and TRBJ1-4; 10 nucleotides align to TRBD1. This CDR3 spans 16 amino acids. J gave up 8 bases and V 4 bases, and 10 bases lay outside the gene matches. Germline V CDR1 and CDR2: SEHNR, FQNEAQ (reference sequence). CDR3 region: CASSSVRDRGDEKLFF. CDR3 nucleotides: TGTGCCAGCAGCTCAGTCCGGGACAGGGGCGACGAAAAACTGTTTTTT.

The rearrangement uses TRBV15 and TRBJ2-3, with 8 bases matching TRBD1. Looked up from germline, CDR1 is LNHNV and CDR2 is YYDKDF (reference sequence). The CDR3 sequence is 15 residues long. J was trimmed by 1 base and V by 1 base; bases with no gene match: 1. CDR3 nucleotide sequence: TGTGCCACCAGCAGAGGGACAGGGCGCACAGATACGCAGTATTTT. Translating gives CATSRGTGRTDTQYF.

The CDR3 spells CASSQGTSGGNGETQYF. The CDR3 coding sequence is TGTGCCAGCAGCCAAGGGACTAGCGGGGGGAACGGGGAGACCCAGTACTTC. The chain combines TRBV7-2 with TRBJ2-5; 15 nucleotides match TRBD2. Trimming cost V 5 bases and J 5 bases; bases outside gene matches: 9. Germline V gene lookup returns CDR1 SGHTA and CDR2 FQGNSA. This CDR3 is built from 17 residues. Together with reference TRBV7-2 and TRBJ2-5, the CDR3 gives the full variable domain: GAGVSQSPSNKVTEKGKDVELRCDPISGHTALYWYRQSLGQGLEFLIYFQGNSAPDKSGLPSDRFSAERTGGSVSTLTIQRTQQEDSAVYLCASSQGTSGGNGETQYFGPGTRLLVL.